Presented here are 23 T cell receptor beta chains from one specimen sequenced in a study of blood T cell repertoires in COVID-19. TCRdb's table, derived via immunoSEQ multiplex PCR, lists solely in-frame clones and lacks some. The table lists hundreds of thousands of clones, just over 85% of them singletons, with about 15% in the top ten. Sample: PBMCs or T cells enriched from blood (not recorded which). The receptors were sampled from a woman in her forties or fifties with acute COVID-19.

This rearrangement joins TRBV12-3 or TRBV12-4 to TRBJ1-5; D is ambiguous. V lost 5 bases and J lost 0, with 5 bases in between. The CDR3 has 13 residues. CDR3 in amino acids: CASSGHSNQPQHF. As DNA, the CDR3 is TGTGCCAGCAGTGGCCATAGCAATCAGCCCCAGCATTTT.

The rearrangement links TRBV5-5 to TRBJ2-7; 10 nucleotides agree with TRBD2. The length of the CDR3 is 15 residues. CDR1 is SGHKS and CDR2 is YYEKEE in the germline V gene (reference sequence). J gave up 2 bases and V 1 base, and 3 bases lay outside the gene matches. Here the CDR3 reads CASSLFGTSAYEQYF. In DNA, the CDR3 is TGTGCCAGCAGCTTGTTTGGGACTAGCGCCTACGAGCAGTACTTC.

J is TRBJ2-7 and V is TRBV27, with 10 bases fitting TRBD1. V trimming: 7 bases; J trimming: 6 bases; junction bases outside the gene matches: 9. Germline CDR1 is MNHEY and CDR2 is SMNVEV (reference sequence). The CDR3 is 14 residues long. The CDR3 reads CASTRQGATGEQYF. The CDR3 nucleotides are TGTGCCAGCACCAGACAGGGGGCGACGGGCGAGCAGTACTTC.

The chain is built from TRBV25-1 and TRBJ1-5; 7 positions agree with TRBD1. Germline lookup yields CDR1 MGHDK and CDR2 SYGVNS. With 4 bases clipped from V and 2 bases from J, the junction kept 5 bases outside the gene matches. The CDR3 sequence is 15 residues long. The CDR3 region is CASSAGGAGNQPQHF. The CDR3 DNA reads as TGTGCCAGCAGTGCAGGGGGAGCGGGCAATCAGCCCCAGCATTTT. The whole variable domain, filled in from reference TRBV25-1 and TRBJ1-5, reads EADIYQTPRYLVIGTGKKITLECSQTMGHDKMYWYQQDPGMELHLIHYSYGVNSTEKGDLSSESTVSRIRTEHFPLTLESARPSHTSQYLCASSAGGAGNQPQHFGDGTRLSIL.

The chain uses TRBV18 and TRBJ1-1; 7 nucleotides agree with TRBD1. CDR1 and CDR2 (germline): KGHSH, LQKENI. V dropped 4 bases and J dropped 0; count of bases not matched to a gene: 8. The CDR3 covers 16 residues. In DNA, the CDR3 is TGTGCCAGCTCACTCAGGGGACAGATTGTGAACACTGAAGCTTTCTTT. Translated: CASSLRGQIVNTEAFF.

This sequence joins TRBV7-9 and TRBJ2-1; TRBD1 matches at 9 bases. This CDR3 contains 15 residues. V lost 5 bases to trimming and J lost 8 bases; unmatched junction nucleotides: 10. CDR1 and CDR2 from the germline V gene are SEHNR and FQNEAQ (reference sequence). The CDR3 region is CASSATGQGTDEQFF. CDR3 nucleotides: TGTGCCAGCAGCGCAACGGGACAGGGCACCGATGAGCAGTTCTTC.

The V and J genes are TRBV20-1 and TRBJ2-6, with D maybe TRBD1 (5 bases). Trimming removed 3 bases at V and 0 bases at J, with 21 bases between. The CDR3 loop spans 19 amino acids. CDR1 DFQATT and CDR2 SNEGSKA come from the germline V gene (reference sequence). The CDR3 protein is CSASPIQALTYSGANVLTF. The CDR3 coding sequence is TGCAGTGCTAGTCCCATACAGGCGCTAACTTACTCTGGGGCCAACGTCCTGACTTTC.

The chain couples TRBV18 to TRBJ1-2; D unclear. The CDR3 length is 16 residues. The germline V gene has CDR1 KGHSH and CDR2 LQKENI. With 3 bases removed from V and 3 bases from J, the gap between germline ends came to 17 bases. Here the CDR3 DNA reads TGTGCCAGCTCACCTTTTGAAGAGGGAAAAGACTATGGCTACACCTTC. Its protein is CASSPFEEGKDYGYTF.

Turning to this clone: The sample carries other DNA sequences with the same CDR3. The CDR3 DNA is TGTGCCAGCTCACCCGGACAGGGGCACACTGAAGCTTTCTTT. Its protein product is CASSPGQGHTEAFF. The rearrangement joins TRBV18 to TRBJ1-1, with TRBD1 matching over 9 bases. From germline, CDR1 is KGHSH and CDR2 LQKENI. Trimming took 3 bases from V and 3 from J; bases not matched to a gene: 2. The CDR3 spans 14 residues.

As regards this clone: Distinct nucleotide sequences in the sample also encode this CDR3. The chain combines TRBV27 with TRBJ1-2, with D perhaps TRBD1 (5 bases). This CDR3 has 14 residues. With 0 bases removed from V and 8 bases from J, the gap between germline ends came to 13 bases. CDR1 and CDR2 (germline): MNHEY, SMNVEV (reference sequence). The CDR3 here is CASSLSQGAGGYTF. The CDR3 DNA is TGTGCCAGCAGTTTATCTCAAGGGGCAGGGGGCTACACCTTC.

This clone was found a few times. The rearrangement links TRBV9 to TRBJ1-3; D may be TRBD1 (5 bases). Per the germline V gene, CDR1 is SGDLS and CDR2 is YYNGEE. Trimming took off 0 bases at V and 2 bases at J, with 9 bases between the two ends. The CDR3 is 15 amino acids. The CDR3 here is CASSVDGTAGNTIYF. CDR3 DNA: TGTGCCAGCAGCGTAGATGGGACTGCTGGAAACACCATATATTTT.

The rearrangement links TRBV28 to TRBJ1-6; D is ambiguous. The CDR3 runs 14 residues. CDR1 and CDR2 from the germline V gene are MDHEN and SYDVKM. The ends were cut back, 2 bases at V and 5 bases at J, with 7 bases in the middle. CDR3: CASSLGRDNSPLHF. The CDR3 region has the DNA TGTGCCAGCAGTTTAGGTCGAGATAATTCACCCCTCCACTTT. Variable domain in full (rest from reference TRBV28 and TRBJ1-6): DVKVTQSSRYLVKRTGEKVFLECVQDMDHENMFWYRQDPGLGLRLIYFSYDVKMKEKGDIPEGYSVSREKKERFSLILESASTNQTSMYLCASSLGRDNSPLHFGNGTRLTVT.

CDR3 nucleotides: TGTGCCTGCGGGACTCGTGGGTACACCGGGGAGCTGTTTTTT. Translation gives CACGTRGYTGELFF. V is TRBV7-8 and J is TRBJ2-2, with D possibly matching TRBD2 (6 bases). Germline V gives CDR1 SGHVS, CDR2 FQNEAQ. V was clipped by 11 bases and J by 3 bases, with 16 bases between them. The CDR3 runs to 14 residues.

This clone occurred once. The gene calls are TRBV18 and TRBJ2-1; 7 bases are a match to TRBD2. Germline values: CDR1 KGHSH, CDR2 LQKENI. Unmatched junction bases numbered 3, after V lost 0 bases and J lost 4 bases. The CDR3 extends over 15 amino acids. CDR3 sequence: CASSPPTSRYNEQFF. CDR3 DNA: TGTGCCAGCTCACCACCGACTAGCAGATACAATGAGCAGTTCTTC.

The chain recombines TRBV19 with TRBJ1-5; D remains unclear. CDR1 is LNHDA and CDR2 is SQIVND in the germline V gene (reference sequence). The CDR3 extends over 16 amino acids. The V gene lost 1 base and the J gene lost 7 bases, with 17 bases spanning the gap. This chain's CDR3 is CASSIGGGPSRQPQHF. In DNA form, the CDR3 reads TGTGCCAGTAGTATAGGAGGTGGTCCCTCTCGGCAGCCCCAGCATTTT.

The V call is TRBV7-3, the J call TRBJ2-2; weak D call: TRBD2 (6 bases). Germline loops: CDR1 SGHTA, CDR2 FQGTGA. V was trimmed by 5 bases and J by 6 bases, leaving 16 bases between them. This CDR3 is built from 15 residues. This chain's CDR3 is CASSPPGRGPGELFF. CDR3 coding DNA: TGTGCCAGCAGCCCCCCCGGGCGGGGCCCCGGGGAGCTGTTTTTT.

The table lists this clone with many counts. The chain carries TRBV7-6 and TRBJ2-7, with TRBD2 matching 9 bases. This CDR3 region has 18 residues. Unmatched junction bases numbered 13, after V lost 1 base and J lost 3 bases. Germline values: CDR1 SGHVS, CDR2 FNYEAQ. DNA for the CDR3: TGTGCCAGCAGCTTAGGGACTAGCGTAGAAGGCGGGTTCTACGAGCAGTACTTC. Protein product: CASSLGTSVEGGFYEQYF.

The chain joins TRBV4-2 to TRBJ2-7, with TRBD1 as a possible D gene (6 bases). V was cut by 0 bases and J by 6 bases, with 18 bases left in between. Germline CDR1 is LGHNA and CDR2 is YNFKEQ. The CDR3 has 16 amino acids. The CDR3 DNA sequence: TGTGCCAGCAGCCAAGAAAAGAACAGGGCACCCCTCGAGCAGTACTTC. Translating it yields CASSQEKNRAPLEQYF.

The V gene is TRBV18, the J gene TRBJ1-5; tentative D call: TRBD1 (5 bases). V was pared by 3 bases and J by 5 bases, with 26 bases between. The CDR3 contains 19 residues. The V gene's germline CDR1 is KGHSH and CDR2 LQKENI. CDR3 sequence reads: CASSPRPLTRDSGYQPQHF. DNA for the CDR3: TGTGCCAGCTCACCCCGACCCCTGACCCGGGACTCGGGATATCAGCCCCAGCATTTT.

This chain connects TRBV9 to TRBJ2-1, with unresolved D. This CDR3 region has 12 residues. Per the germline V gene, CDR1 is SGDLS and CDR2 is YYNGEE. Between the trimmed V and J ends, which lost 3 bases and 4 bases, there was a span of 5 bases. The CDR3 region is CASSARYNEQFF. In DNA form, the CDR3 reads TGTGCCAGCAGCGCTAGATACAATGAGCAGTTCTTC.

The chain has TRBV12-5 and TRBJ1-1; D remains ambiguous. There are 13 residues in the CDR3. V gave up 1 base and J gave up 6 bases, with 9 bases separating them. Per germline, CDR1 LGHNT and CDR2 FRNRAP. CDR3 residues: CASGLGGGAEAFF. The CDR3 region has the DNA TGTGCTAGTGGTTTGGGAGGCGGGGCTGAAGCTTTCTTT.

The chain's CDR3 is CASSSVGGTPSYEQYF. CDR3 DNA sequence: TGTGCCAGTAGTTCAGTTGGGGGGACCCCATCCTACGAGCAGTACTTC. The gene calls are TRBV19 and TRBJ2-7, with D possibly matching TRBD2 (6 bases). The V and J ends lost 5 bases and 1 base respectively, with 18 bases between them. There are 16 residues in the CDR3. Germline V lookup: CDR1 LNHDA, CDR2 SQIVND (reference sequence).

The chain uses TRBV6-5 and TRBJ1-2, with 8 bases identical to TRBD1. The germline gives CDR1 MNHEY, CDR2 SVGAGI. There are 15 residues in the CDR3. With 0 bases clipped from V and 7 bases from J, the junction kept 7 bases outside the gene matches. Written as DNA, the CDR3 is TGTGCCAGCAGTTACTCCGGACAGGGAATGGGTGGCTACACCTTC. Translation: CASSYSGQGMGGYTF.